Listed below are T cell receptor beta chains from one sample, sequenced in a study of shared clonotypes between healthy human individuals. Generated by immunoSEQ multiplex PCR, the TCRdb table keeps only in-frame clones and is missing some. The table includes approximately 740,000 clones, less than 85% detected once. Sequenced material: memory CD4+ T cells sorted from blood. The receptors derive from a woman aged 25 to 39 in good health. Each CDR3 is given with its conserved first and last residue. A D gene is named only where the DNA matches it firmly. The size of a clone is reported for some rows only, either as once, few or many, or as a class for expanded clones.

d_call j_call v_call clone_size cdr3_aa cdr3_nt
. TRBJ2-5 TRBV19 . CASSIRGRGGQETQYF TGTGCCAGTAGTATCCGAGGCAGGGGTGGCCAAGAGACCCAGTACTTC
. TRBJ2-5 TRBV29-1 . CSVVLAKETQYF TGCAGCGTTGTGTTAGCTAAAGAGACCCAGTACTTC
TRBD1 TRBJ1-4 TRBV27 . CASSPQGERNEKLFF TGTGCCAGCAGTCCTCAGGGGGAGAGGAATGAAAAACTGTTTTTT
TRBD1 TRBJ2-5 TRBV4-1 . CASRGSLSDRVERETQYF TGCGCCAGCAGAGGCTCCCTTTCGGACAGGGTTGAGAGGGAGACCCAGTACTTC
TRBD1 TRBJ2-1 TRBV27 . CASSLSAGTGYNEQFF TGTGCCAGCAGTTTATCGGCCGGGACAGGGTACAATGAGCAGTTCTTC
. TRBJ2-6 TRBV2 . CASSDRQRRIDLTF TGTGCCAGCAGTGACCGACAGAGAAGGATCGACCTGACTTTC
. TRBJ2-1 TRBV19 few CASTRDRGGEQFF TGTGCCAGTACCCGGGACCGGGGCGGTGAGCAGTTCTTC
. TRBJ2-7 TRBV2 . CASSEGRSSYEQYF TGTGCCAGCAGTGAAGGCAGGAGCTCCTACGAGCAGTACTTC
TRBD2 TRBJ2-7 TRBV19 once CASSIGLAVGYEQYF TGTGCCAGTAGTATAGGACTAGCAGTAGGCTACGAGCAGTACTTC
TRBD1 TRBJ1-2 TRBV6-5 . CAGYPGGVVGYGYTF TGTGCCGGGTATCCAGGGGGTGTAGTTGGGTATGGCTACACCTTC